The 11 T cell receptor beta chains below come from one sample, sequenced in a study of cytomegalovirus exposure and HLA in healthy donors. With 60 Vbeta and 13 Jbeta primers, the PCR was carried out. Measured with immunoSEQ multiplex PCR; TCRdb has only the in-frame clones, and not every one. The table records 100,000 to 150,000 clones, roughly 80% of them present only once. The sequenced material came from PBMCs. These receptors all stem from a man aged 18-30 years in good health and CMV-seropositive.

The V gene is TRBV7-3, the J gene TRBJ1-2; maybe TRBD1 (5 bases). Trimming left V 2 bases short and J 8 bases short, with 18 bases between. This CDR3 has 15 residues. The germline V gene encodes CDR1 SGHTA and CDR2 FQGTGA. This CDR3 is CASSLGPAQGGGYTF. CDR3 DNA sequence: TGTGCCAGCAGCTTAGGCCCTGCTCAGGGAGGCGGCTACACCTTC.

This chain connects TRBV10-1 to TRBJ2-2, with D perhaps TRBD1 (6 bases). The CDR3 runs 16 residues. Germline values: CDR1 WNHNN, CDR2 SYGVQD (reference sequence). With 2 bases removed from V and 4 bases from J, the gap between germline ends came to 14 bases. As DNA, the CDR3 is TGCGCCAGCAGTGAGATGTGGGACACTTCCACCGGGGAGCTGTTTTTT. Protein: CASSEMWDTSTGELFF.

V is TRBV4-1 and J is TRBJ2-3, with 9 bases lining up with TRBD1. V was pared by 3 bases and J by 5 bases, with 12 bases of the junction left unmatched. The CDR3 contains 17 residues. Germline values: CDR1 MGHRA, CDR2 YSYEKL. CDR3 in DNA: TGCGCCAGCAGCCAGCCGGGACAGGGTTCCGAGAGAGATACGCAGTATTTT. Amino acids: CASSQPGQGSERDTQYF.

This clone occurred a few times. V gene TRBV6-5 combines with J gene TRBJ1-1, with D possibly matching TRBD1 (5 bases). The CDR3 loop spans 13 amino acids. Germline lookup yields CDR1 MNHEY and CDR2 SVGAGI. Deletions cut 8 bases from V and 4 bases from J, with 14 bases between. Written as DNA, the CDR3 is TGTGCCAGCCTCTTTGGGGGGTTCACTGAAGCTTTCTTT. Its protein product is CASLFGGFTEAFF.

Points on this clone: The same CDR3 arises from other DNA sequences in this sample as well. This chain links TRBV4-1 with TRBJ2-2; D is ambiguous. The germline CDR1 and CDR2 sequences are MGHRA and YSYEKL. With 1 base removed from V and 5 bases from J, the gap between germline ends came to 5 bases. The CDR3 has 13 amino acids. The CDR3 region has the DNA TGCGCCAGCAGCCAAGTTTTAACCGGGGAGCTGTTTTTT. As protein: CASSQVLTGELFF.

This chain connects TRBV5-4 to TRBJ2-5, with 7 bases fitting TRBD1. Per the germline V gene, CDR1 is SGHNT and CDR2 is YYREEE (reference sequence). The trim removed 4 bases at V and 4 bases at J, leaving 10 bases unmatched. The CDR3 loop spans 15 amino acids. The CDR3 DNA reads as TGTGCCAGCAGCCCGGACGGGACAGATTTAGAGACCCAGTACTTC. It translates to CASSPDGTDLETQYF.

The chain joins TRBV15 to TRBJ1-4; D is perhaps TRBD1 (6 bases). V was shortened by 0 bases and J by 6 bases, with 11 bases between the two germline ends. Germline CDR1 is LNHNV and CDR2 is YYDKDF (reference sequence). This CDR3 is 15 amino acids long. The CDR3 nucleotides are TGTGCCACCAGCAGAGATTGGGGGCAGGATGAAAAACTGTTTTTT. Residues: CATSRDWGQDEKLFF.

This clone was seen a few times. The chain uses TRBV28 and TRBJ2-4; 11 nucleotides align to TRBD2. Germline V lookup: CDR1 MDHEN, CDR2 SYDVKM. The CDR3 totals 16 residues. The trim removed 5 bases at V and 3 bases at J, leaving 6 bases unmatched. CDR3: CASSPYSGGGKNIQYF. CDR3 in DNA: TGTGCCAGCAGTCCCTATAGCGGGGGGGGCAAAAACATTCAGTACTTC.

This chain uses TRBV30 with TRBJ2-3; 8 bases fit TRBD1. The CDR3 runs to 15 residues. The germline CDR1 and CDR2 sequences are GTSNPN and SVGIG (reference sequence). V lost 0 bases and J lost 4; bases outside the gene matches: 6. CDR3 in amino acids: CAWSVVAGGPDTQYF. For the CDR3, the DNA is TGTGCCTGGAGTGTAGTGGCAGGGGGCCCAGATACGCAGTATTTT.

As DNA, the CDR3 is TGCGCCAGCAGCTTGGCCGGGGATACGCAAGAGACCCAGTACTTC. Its translation: CASSLAGDTQETQYF. The chain is built from TRBV5-1 and TRBJ2-5; possible D gene TRBD2, 5 bases. CDR1 is SGHRS and CDR2 is YFSETQ in the germline V gene. The CDR3 has 15 residues. V dropped 0 bases and J dropped 2 bases, with 11 bases sitting between them.

V is TRBV19 and J is TRBJ1-1; 9 nucleotides agree with TRBD1. The V gene end was trimmed by 4 bases and the J gene end by 6 bases; junction bases not matched to a gene: 9. Germline assignment: CDR1 LNHDA and CDR2 SQIVND (reference sequence). There are 15 residues in the CDR3. The CDR3 sequence is CASSTQDRGRAEAFF. The CDR3 DNA reads as TGTGCCAGTAGTACTCAGGACAGGGGAAGGGCTGAAGCTTTCTTT.